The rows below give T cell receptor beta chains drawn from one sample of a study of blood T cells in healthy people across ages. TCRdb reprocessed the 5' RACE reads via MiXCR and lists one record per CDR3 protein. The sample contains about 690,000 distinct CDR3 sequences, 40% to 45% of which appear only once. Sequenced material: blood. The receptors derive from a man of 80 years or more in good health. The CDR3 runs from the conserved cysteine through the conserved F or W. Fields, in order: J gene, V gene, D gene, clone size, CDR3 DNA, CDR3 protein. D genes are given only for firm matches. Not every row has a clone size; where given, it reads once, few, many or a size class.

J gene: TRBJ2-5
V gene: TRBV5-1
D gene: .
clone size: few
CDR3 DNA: TGCGCCAGCAGCTTGGATTCTCAAGGGACCCAGTACTTC
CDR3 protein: CASSLDSQGTQYF

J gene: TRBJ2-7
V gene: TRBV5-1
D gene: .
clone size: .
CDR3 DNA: TGCGCCAGCAGCTGGGCATTGGGTGGCGAGCAGTACTTC
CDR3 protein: CASSWALGGEQYF

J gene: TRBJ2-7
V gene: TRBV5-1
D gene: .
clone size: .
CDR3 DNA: TGCGCCAGCAGCAACCAGAAGAACGAGCAGTACTTC
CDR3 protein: CASSNQKNEQYF

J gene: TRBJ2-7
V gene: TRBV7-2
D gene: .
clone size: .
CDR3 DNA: TGTGCCAGCAGCATCGACACATCCTACGAGCAGTACTTC
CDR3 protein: CASSIDTSYEQYF

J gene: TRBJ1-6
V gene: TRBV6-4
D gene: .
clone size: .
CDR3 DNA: TGTGCCAGCGGGCGGGGATCACCCCTCCACTTT
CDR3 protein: CASGRGSPLHF

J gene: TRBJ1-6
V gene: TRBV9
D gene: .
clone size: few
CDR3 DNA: TGTGCCAGCAGCTCCCCCCGGGGAAATAATTCACCCCTCCACTTT
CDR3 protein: CASSSPRGNNSPLHF

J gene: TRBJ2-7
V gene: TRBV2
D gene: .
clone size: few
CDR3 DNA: TGTGCCAGCAGTGAGATAGGGGGCTACGAGCAGTACTTC
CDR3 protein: CASSEIGGYEQYF

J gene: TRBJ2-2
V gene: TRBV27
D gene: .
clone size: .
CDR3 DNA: TGTGCCAGCAATGGATTTGGCAGCAACACCGGGGAGCTGTTTTTT
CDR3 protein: CASNGFGSNTGELFF

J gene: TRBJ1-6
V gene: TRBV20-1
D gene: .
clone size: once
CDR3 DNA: TGCAGTGCTAAGGGGGTCGGGAATTCACCCCTCCACTTT
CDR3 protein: CSAKGVGNSPLHF

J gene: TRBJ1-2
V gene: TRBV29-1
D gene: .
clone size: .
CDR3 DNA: TGCAGCGTTGCCAGGGAATATGGCTACACCTTC
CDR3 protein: CSVAREYGYTF

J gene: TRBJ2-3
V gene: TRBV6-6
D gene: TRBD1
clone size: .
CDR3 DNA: TGTGCCAGCAGATCCGGGACAGGGGGTATCACAGATACGCAGTATTTT
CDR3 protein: CASRSGTGGITDTQYF

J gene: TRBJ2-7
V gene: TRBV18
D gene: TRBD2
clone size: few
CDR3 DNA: TGTGCCAGCTCACCAGAACTAGCGGGCGAGCAGTACTTC
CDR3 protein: CASSPELAGEQYF

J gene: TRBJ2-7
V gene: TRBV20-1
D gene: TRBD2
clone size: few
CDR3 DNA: TGCAGTGCGTCGGGACTAACGATCCCTTACGAGCAGTACTTC
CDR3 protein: CSASGLTIPYEQYF

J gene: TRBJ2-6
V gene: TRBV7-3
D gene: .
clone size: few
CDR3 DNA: TGTGCCAGCAGCGAACTGGGGGCGTTCGGGGCCAACGTCCTGACTTTT
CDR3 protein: CASSELGAFGANVLTF

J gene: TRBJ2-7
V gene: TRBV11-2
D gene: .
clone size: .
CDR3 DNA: TGTGCCAGCAGCTCGCGGGACCGGACCTACGAGCAGTACTTC
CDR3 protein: CASSSRDRTYEQYF

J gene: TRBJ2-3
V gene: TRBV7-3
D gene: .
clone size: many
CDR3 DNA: TGTGCCAGCAGCCTACAGGTCACAGATACGCAGTATTTT
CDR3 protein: CASSLQVTDTQYF

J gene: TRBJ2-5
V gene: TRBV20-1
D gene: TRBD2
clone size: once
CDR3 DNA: TGCAGTGCTAGCCCTAGCGGGGGGGCCAGAGAGACCCAGTACTTC
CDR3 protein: CSASPSGGARETQYF

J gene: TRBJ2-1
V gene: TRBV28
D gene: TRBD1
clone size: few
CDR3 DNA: TGTGCCAGCAGTCCAACAGGGGGCAATGAGCAGTTCTTC
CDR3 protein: CASSPTGGNEQFF

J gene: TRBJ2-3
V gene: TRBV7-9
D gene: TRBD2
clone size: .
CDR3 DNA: TGTGCCAGCAGCCCGACTAGCAGTAGCACAGATACGCAGTATTTT
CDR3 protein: CASSPTSSSTDTQYF

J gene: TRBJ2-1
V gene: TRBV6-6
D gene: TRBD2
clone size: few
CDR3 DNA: TGTGCCAGTCGGGGTAGCGGGAGCTCCTACAATGAGCAGTTCTTC
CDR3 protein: CASRGSGSSYNEQFF

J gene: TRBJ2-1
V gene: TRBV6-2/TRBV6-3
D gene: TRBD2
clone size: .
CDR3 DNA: TGTGCCAGCAGTATGGGGGGGGGAAAGTTCTTC
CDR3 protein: CASSMGGGKFF

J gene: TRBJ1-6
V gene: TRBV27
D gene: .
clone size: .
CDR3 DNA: TGTGCCAGCAGTCCTACATGGGGACTGGGGTCACCCCTCCACTTT
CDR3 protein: CASSPTWGLGSPLHF

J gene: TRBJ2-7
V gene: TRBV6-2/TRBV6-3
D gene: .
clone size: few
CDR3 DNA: TGTGCCAGCAGTCCTACCTGGGACCCTGCCTACGAGCAGTACTTC
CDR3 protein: CASSPTWDPAYEQYF

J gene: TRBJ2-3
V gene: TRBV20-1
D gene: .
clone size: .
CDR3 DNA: TGCAGTGCTAGGGGTAGCGTGAGGTACACAGATACGCAGTATTTT
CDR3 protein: CSARGSVRYTDTQYF

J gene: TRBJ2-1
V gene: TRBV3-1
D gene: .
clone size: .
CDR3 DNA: TGTGCCAGCAGCCGACACGGGGGCTCCTACAATGAGCAGTTCTTC
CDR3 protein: CASSRHGGSYNEQFF

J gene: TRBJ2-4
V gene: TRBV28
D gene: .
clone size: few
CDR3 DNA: TGTGCCAGCAGTAAAACAGGGTCTGGCAAAAACATTCAGTACTTC
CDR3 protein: CASSKTGSGKNIQYF

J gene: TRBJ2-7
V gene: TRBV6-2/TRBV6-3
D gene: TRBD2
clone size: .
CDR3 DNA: TGTGCCAGCAGTTTAATAGCGGGAGGGGAGAAGTACTTC
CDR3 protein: CASSLIAGGEKYF

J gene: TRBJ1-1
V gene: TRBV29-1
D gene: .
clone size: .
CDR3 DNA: TGCAGCGTTGAGCCCCGGCTACGGAACACTGAAGCTTTCTTT
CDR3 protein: CSVEPRLRNTEAFF

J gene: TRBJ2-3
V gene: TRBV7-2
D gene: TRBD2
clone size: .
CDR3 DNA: TGTGCCAGCAGCGCGCGGGGGGACAGCACAGATACGCAGTATTTT
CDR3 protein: CASSARGDSTDTQYF

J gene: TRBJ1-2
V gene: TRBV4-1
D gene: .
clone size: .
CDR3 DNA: TGCGCCAGCAGCCAAGCCCGGGGGGGCGGCTACACCTTC
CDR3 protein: CASSQARGGGYTF

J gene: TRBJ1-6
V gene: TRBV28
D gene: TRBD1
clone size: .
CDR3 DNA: TGTGCCAGCAGCGGGACAGGGGGGTCGTATAATTCACCCCTCCACTTT
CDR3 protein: CASSGTGGSYNSPLHF

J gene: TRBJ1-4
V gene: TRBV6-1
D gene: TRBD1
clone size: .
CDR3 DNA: TGTGCCAGCAGTGACCTACCGTGGACAGGGGGTAATGAAAAACTGTTTTTT
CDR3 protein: CASSDLPWTGGNEKLFF

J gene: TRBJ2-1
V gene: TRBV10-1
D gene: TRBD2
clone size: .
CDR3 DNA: TGCGCCAGCGGGAGCGGGATCTACAATGAGCAGTTCTTC
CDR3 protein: CASGSGIYNEQFF

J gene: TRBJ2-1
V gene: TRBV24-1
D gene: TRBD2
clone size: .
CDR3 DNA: TGTGCCACCAGTGATTCGAGCGGGAGCAGTAGGTGGTCCTACAATGAGCAGTTCTTC
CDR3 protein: CATSDSSGSSRWSYNEQFF

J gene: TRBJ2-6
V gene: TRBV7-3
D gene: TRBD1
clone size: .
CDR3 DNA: TGTGCCAGCAGCCAGACAGGGGCCCTGTTCTCTGGGGCCAACGTCCCGACTTTC
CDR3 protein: CASSQTGALFSGANVPTF

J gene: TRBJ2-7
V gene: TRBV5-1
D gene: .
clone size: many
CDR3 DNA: TGCGCCAGCAGCGCTAGGGACATTGCCTACGAGCAGTACTTC
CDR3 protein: CASSARDIAYEQYF

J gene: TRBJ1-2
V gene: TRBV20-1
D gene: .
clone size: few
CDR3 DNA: TGCAGTGCTAGAAACTCGTCGGGGTATGGCTACACCTTC
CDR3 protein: CSARNSSGYGYTF

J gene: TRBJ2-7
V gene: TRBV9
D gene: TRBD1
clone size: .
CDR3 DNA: TGTGCCAGCAGCGAGGGACAGTGGGAGTACGAGCAGTACTTC
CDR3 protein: CASSEGQWEYEQYF

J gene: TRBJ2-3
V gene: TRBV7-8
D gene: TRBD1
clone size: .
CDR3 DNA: TGTGCCAGCAGCTTACCCCGGACAGGGCGTAGCACAGATACGCAGTATTTT
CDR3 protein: CASSLPRTGRSTDTQYF

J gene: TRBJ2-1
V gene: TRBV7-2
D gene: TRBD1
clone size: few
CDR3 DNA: TGTGCCAGCAGCTCGGACAGGAGATACAATGAGCAGTTCTTC
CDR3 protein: CASSSDRRYNEQFF

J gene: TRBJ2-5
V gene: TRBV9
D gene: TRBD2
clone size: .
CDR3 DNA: TGTGCCAGCAGCCCGATACTAGCGGGACCAAATGAGCAGTACTTC
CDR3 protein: CASSPILAGPNEQYF

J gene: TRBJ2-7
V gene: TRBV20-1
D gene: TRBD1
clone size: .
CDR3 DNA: TGCAGTGCTAGGACAGGGATCAACGAGCAGTACTTC
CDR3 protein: CSARTGINEQYF

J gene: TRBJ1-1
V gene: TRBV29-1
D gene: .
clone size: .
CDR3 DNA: TGCAGCGTTGAAGGAGGGAGGGCGACTGAAGCTTTCTTT
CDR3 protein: CSVEGGRATEAFF